The clone carrying this T cell receptor beta chain occurred a few times. The antigen remains unidentified. Germline CDR1 and CDR2: SGHRS and YFSETQ. This CDR3 contains 12 residues. The V and J ends lost 7 bases and 6 bases, in that order; junction bases with no gene match: 4. The sample comes from a study of T cell responses to AZD1222 COVID-19 vaccine. Study conclusions and caveats: Samples come after the peak T cell response, not at day 14.

The table came from immunoSEQ multiplex PCR; TCRdb's copy has only in-frame clones and leaves some out. Seen here are 120,000 to 150,000 clones, 70% to 90% observed once, and the top ten hold 2.5% to 3.5%. The sequence came from an adult who received the AZD1222 COVID-19 vaccine. Source: peripheral blood, taken 28 days after the second AZD1222 dose. The V and J genes are TRBV5-1 and TRBJ2-1, with 7 bases matching TRBD2. The CDR3 sequence: CASGTGGNEQFF. Here the CDR3 DNA reads TGCGCCAGCGGTACGGGGGGCAATGAGCAGTTCTTC.